The next 12 T cell receptor beta chains were all read from a single sample in a study of T cells in localized non-small cell lung cancer. Only in-frame clones appear in the TCRdb table, and some are missing; sequencing was by immunoSEQ multiplex PCR. The profile shows roughly 38,000 clones, roughly 89% of them singletons. Sequences were derived from peripheral blood mononuclear cells, sampled before any cancer treatment. These receptors all come from a male donor older than 55 with stage II lung adenocarcinoma.

The chain is built from TRBV15 and TRBJ1-1; D gene unclear. Germline-derived CDR1 and CDR2 are LNHNV and YYDKDF (reference sequence). This CDR3 has 14 amino acids. The V end lost 0 bases, the J end lost 0 bases, and 5 bases lay between the germline ends. For the CDR3, the DNA is TGTGCCACCAGCAGAGATCCCTTGAACACTGAAGCTTTCTTT. Its protein product is CATSRDPLNTEAFF.

DNA for the CDR3: TGTGCCAGCAGCTTGGAGGAATCGGACACTGAAGCTTTCTTT. Translating it yields CASSLEESDTEAFF. The V gene is TRBV5-6, the J gene TRBJ1-1; D gene unclear. This CDR3 is 14 amino acids long. Trimming shortened V by 0 bases and J by 3 bases, and 9 bases separated the two germline ends. The germline V gene encodes CDR1 SGHDT and CDR2 YYEEEE.

The CDR3 DNA reads as TGTGCCAGTAAGAGGGGGCCCGACACTGAAGCTTTCTTT. It is translated as CASKRGPDTEAFF. This chain links TRBV27 with TRBJ1-1; 7 bases are shared with TRBD1. CDR3 length: 13 amino acids. V lost 9 bases, J lost 3 bases, and 7 bases stayed unmatched. CDR1 MNHEY and CDR2 SMNVEV come from the germline V gene (reference sequence).

The chain combines TRBV7-2 with TRBJ2-1; 8 bases map to TRBD1. Germline V lookup: CDR1 SGHTA, CDR2 FQGNSA. This CDR3 comprises 14 residues. The junction had 10 bases not matched to a gene; V was cut back by 7 bases and J by 8 bases. The chain's CDR3 is CASTKAGGNYEQFF. The CDR3 DNA reads TGTGCCAGCACCAAGGCAGGGGGCAACTATGAGCAGTTCTTC.

The V call is TRBV5-1, the J call TRBJ2-5, with D tentatively TRBD2 (5 bases). V was trimmed by 0 bases and J by 2 bases, leaving 11 bases between them. Per the germline V gene, CDR1 is SGHRS and CDR2 is YFSETQ. CDR3 length: 15 amino acids. The CDR3 nucleotides read TGCGCCAGCAGCTTGGATGCTAGCAGGCAAGAGACCCAGTACTTC. Its translation: CASSLDASRQETQYF.

The chain joins TRBV18 to TRBJ1-1; unclear D gene. This CDR3 has 15 residues. CDR1 is KGHSH and CDR2 is LQKENI in the germline V gene. The V and J ends lost 3 bases and 4 bases respectively, with 15 bases between them. In DNA, the CDR3 is TGTGCCAGCTCACCCTCCGGCGGAGTTCGCACTGAAGCTTTCTTT. Its translation is CASSPSGGVRTEAFF.

This clone showed up just once. V usage is TRBV7-2 and J usage is TRBJ2-7; 9 nucleotides agree with TRBD1. The V and J ends lost 5 bases and 3 bases, in that order; junction bases with no gene match: 8. CDR3 length: 15 residues. Germline CDR1 SGHTA, CDR2 FQGNSA. The CDR3 loop is CASSPPGQGLYEQYF. DNA of the CDR3: TGTGCCAGCAGCCCACCGGGACAGGGCCTCTACGAGCAGTACTTC.

The chain employs TRBV6-1 and TRBJ2-1; 10 bases agree with TRBD2. The CDR3 consists of 12 residues. After removal of 7 bases from V and 8 bases from J, the junction contained 2 bases not matched to a gene. CDR1 and CDR2 from the germline V gene are MNHNS and SASEGT. The CDR3 loop is CASIGTSDEQFF. CDR3 nucleotides: TGTGCCAGCATCGGGACTAGCGATGAGCAGTTCTTC.

The J gene is TRBJ2-1, the V gene TRBV6-5; no firm D call. V dropped 6 bases and J dropped 1 base, with 7 bases sitting between them. Germline lookup yields CDR1 MNHEY and CDR2 SVGAGI. CDR3 length: 13 residues. The CDR3 loop is CASSSWSYNEQFF. CDR3 coding DNA: TGTGCCAGCAGCTCCTGGTCCTACAATGAGCAGTTCTTC.

The rearrangement uses TRBV27 and TRBJ1-2; D perhaps matches TRBD1 (6 bases). Germline CDR1 MNHEY, CDR2 SMNVEV (reference sequence). There are 14 residues in the CDR3. V lost 7 bases to trimming and J lost 5 bases, with 17 bases between them. CDR3 sequence: CASTPTGSRYGYTF. Written as DNA, the CDR3 is TGTGCCAGCACCCCGACAGGTTCTAGGTATGGCTACACCTTC.

Here the CDR3 reads CASSYSRGGYTF. Here the CDR3 DNA reads TGTGCCAGCAGTTACTCCAGGGGTGGCTACACCTTC. This chain joins TRBV6-5 and TRBJ1-2; D possibly corresponds to TRBD1 (6 bases). CDR3 length: 12 amino acids. CDR1 and CDR2 from the germline V gene are MNHEY and SVGAGI. V was shortened by 0 bases and J by 7 bases, with 6 bases between the two germline ends.

This sequence joins TRBV9 and TRBJ1-2; no definite D call. The CDR3 is 12 amino acids. Trimming pared 3 bases from V and 4 bases from J, leaving 7 bases between. Germline CDR1 SGDLS, CDR2 YYNGEE. As DNA, the CDR3 is TGTGCCAGCAGCGCGGATTTCTATGGCTACACCTTC. Its protein is CASSADFYGYTF.